A selection of T cell receptor beta chains follows, all from one sample in a study of identical twins. One entry per CDR3 protein results from TCRdb running MiXCR on the 5' RACE reads. The sample comprises about 570,000 distinct CDR3 sequences, 9.5% to 10% of which are singletons, and roughly 3.2% rests with the top ten. This same sample was also taken into another study, of yellow fever vaccine responses in identical twins.

Sequencing input: PBMCs. These receptors originate from a young woman in good health. Both conserved end residues are part of each CDR3. D genes are given only for firm matches.

>TRBJ1-1|-|TRBV20-1
CSASRGLTEAFF
>TRBJ2-5|-|TRBV18
CASSPSQQETQYF
>TRBJ2-7|-|TRBV10-3
CAISEVVGAYEQYF
>TRBJ1-6|TRBD1|TRBV5-6
CASSLAGTGGSPLHF
>TRBJ1-3|-|TRBV25-1
CASSDGRIGNTIYF
>TRBJ2-3|-|TRBV6-5
CASSGTTDTQYF
>TRBJ2-2|TRBD2|TRBV18
CASSRSGGDTGELFF
>TRBJ1-4|-|TRBV20-1
CSARDRREGEKLFF
>TRBJ2-5|TRBD1|TRBV6-5
CASSSSGTGLETQYF
>TRBJ1-5|-|TRBV12-3/TRBV12-4
CASSFQLGVQPQHF
>TRBJ2-7|TRBD2|TRBV4-1
CASSPGLAGTYEQYF
>TRBJ2-3|TRBD2|TRBV14
CASSQELAGALGTDTQYF
>TRBJ2-5|-|TRBV7-2
CASSQGTERETQYF
>TRBJ2-1|TRBD1|TRBV18
CASSPQQGGNEQFF
>TRBJ2-1|TRBD2|TRBV7-9
CASSLVGGTNNEQFF
>TRBJ1-5|-|TRBV20-1
CSAREGWNRPQHF
>TRBJ2-7|TRBD2|TRBV6-2/TRBV6-3
CASSYGTSGYEQYF
>TRBJ2-3|TRBD2|TRBV20-1
CSAGLAGGGDTQYF
>TRBJ2-5|TRBD1|TRBV7-9
CASSRTGASETQYF
>TRBJ2-1|TRBD2|TRBV2
CASVWGRRELAGGLSEQFF
>TRBJ2-1|TRBD1|TRBV4-3
CASSQEGPGGENEQFF
>TRBJ2-1|-|TRBV12-3/TRBV12-4
CASSLRGLSNEQFF
>TRBJ2-7|TRBD1|TRBV6-1
CASSTGTGISYEQYF
>TRBJ2-7|-|TRBV27
CASSLFPTGVLPYEQYF
>TRBJ2-1|TRBD1|TRBV27
CASSYGTGGYEQFF
>TRBJ2-1|-|TRBV2
CASIRAAEQFF
>TRBJ2-7|-|TRBV6-2/TRBV6-3
CASSYSRGSSHSYEQYF
>TRBJ2-7|TRBD1|TRBV2
CASIGFRDRVIYEQYF
>TRBJ2-6|TRBD1|TRBV29-1
CSVGTGAGANVLTF
>TRBJ1-6|-|TRBV20-1
CSARSGDYNSPLHF
>TRBJ2-1|TRBD1|TRBV5-1
CASSTMDRGGRNEQFF
>TRBJ2-3|TRBD2|TRBV6-2/TRBV6-3
CASSYLMASGRAPDTQYF
>TRBJ2-4|TRBD2|TRBV28
CASSRLAGVSENIQYF
>TRBJ2-7|-|TRBV20-1
CSARDSAEPSYEQYF
>TRBJ1-5|-|TRBV7-2
CASSPHPPGSQPQHF
>TRBJ2-3|-|TRBV7-9
CASSLATNPDTQYF
>TRBJ2-7|-|TRBV20-1
CSALNYEQYF
>TRBJ2-1|TRBD2|TRBV9
CASSVGERGTSGSINGEQFF